The rows below give T cell receptor beta chains drawn from one sample of a study of control samples from healthy donors and cancer patients. The data were produced by immunoSEQ multiplex PCR, yet TCRdb's version contains in-frame clones alone and is incomplete. The sample has roughly 400,000 clones; 75% to 95% are singletons. The sample taken for sequencing was PBMCs. The receptors originated from a man aged 40-49 years with head and neck cancer. Both conserved end residues are part of each CDR3. A D gene is named only where the DNA matches it firmly. The size entry is marked missing in some rows and otherwise reads once, few, many or a size class.

d_call j_call v_call clone_size cdr3_aa cdr3_nt
NA TRBJ2-7 TRBV6-2/TRBV6-3 NA CASSFGQTYEQYF TGTGCCAGCAGTTTTGGACAGACCTACGAGCAGTACTTC
NA TRBJ1-2 TRBV6-5 NA CASSYAENYGYTF TGTGCCAGCAGTTATGCAGAAAACTATGGCTACACCTTC
TRBD1 TRBJ1-1 TRBV5-1 NA CASSIRQGRDTEAFF TGCGCCAGCAGCATTAGACAGGGGCGGGACACTGAAGCTTTCTTT
TRBD1 TRBJ2-2 TRBV5-1 NA CASSLVTGATGELFF TGCGCCAGCAGCTTGGTGACAGGGGCCACCGGGGAGCTGTTTTTT
NA TRBJ1-5 TRBV27 NA CASSLVRDIYSNQPQHF TGTGCCAGCAGTTTGGTACGGGACATTTATAGCAATCAGCCCCAGCATTTT
NA TRBJ2-1 TRBV10-3 NA CAISEAYNEQFF TGTGCCATCAGTGAGGCTTACAATGAGCAGTTCTTC
NA TRBJ2-3 TRBV28 NA CASTPPRQSSTDTQYF TGTGCCAGCACCCCCCCCAGGCAGTCTAGCACAGATACGCAGTATTTT
TRBD2 TRBJ2-7 TRBV13 NA CASSLAGSGGAYEQYF TGTGCCAGCAGCTTAGCCGGTAGCGGGGGGGCCTACGAGCAGTACTTC
NA TRBJ2-7 TRBV7-9 NA CASSKSQGREQYF TGTGCCAGCAGCAAGAGCCAGGGACGCGAGCAGTACTTC
TRBD1 TRBJ1-6 TRBV5-1 NA CASSLDSGTGGSPLHF TGCGCCAGCAGCTTGGACTCCGGGACAGGGGGTTCACCCCTCCACTTT
NA TRBJ1-1 TRBV27 NA CASSFGPYTEAFF TGTGCCAGCAGTTTCGGACCGTACACTGAAGCTTTCTTT
TRBD1 TRBJ2-5 TRBV6-5 NA CASSQGDRVVYF TGTGCCAGCAGCCAGGGGGACAGGGTGGTTTACTTC
NA TRBJ1-1 TRBV30 NA CAWSTGGVAFF TGTGCCTGGAGTACGGGGGGGGTAGCTTTCTTT
NA TRBJ2-1 TRBV12-5 NA CASGLVPLQVAAKPDSYNEQFF TGTGCTAGTGGTTTGGTGCCCCTTCAAGTAGCGGCCAAGCCCGACTCCTACAATGAGCAGTTCTTC
NA TRBJ2-2 TRBV5-1 once CASSPTAGELFF TGCGCCAGCAGCCCTACAGCCGGGGAGCTGTTTTTT
TRBD2 TRBJ2-7 TRBV11-1 once CASTPSGSSYEQYF TGTGCCAGCACCCCTAGCGGGAGCTCCTACGAGCAGTACTTC
NA TRBJ1-1 TRBV2 NA CASSDWTAMNTEAFF TGTGCCAGCAGTGATTGGACAGCCATGAACACTGAAGCTTTCTTT
NA TRBJ1-1 TRBV11-2 NA CASRRSTQNTEAFF TGTGCCAGCAGGCGGAGTACACAGAACACTGAAGCTTTCTTT
NA TRBJ2-1 TRBV18 NA CASSPAGHYNEQFF TGTGCCAGCTCACCGGCGGGCCATTACAATGAGCAGTTCTTC
NA TRBJ1-6 TRBV9 NA CASSVDEKSPLHF TGTGCCAGCAGCGTAGATGAGAAATCACCCCTCCACTTT
NA TRBJ2-7 TRBV15 NA CATSRGGGVSYEQYF TGTGCCACCAGCAGAGGAGGCGGTGTCTCCTACGAGCAGTACTTC
TRBD2 TRBJ2-3 TRBV6-1 NA CASSEARPSGGQGTQYF TGTGCCAGCAGTGAAGCGCGGCCTAGCGGGGGGCAAGGTACGCAGTATTTT
NA TRBJ2-1 TRBV19 NA CASSGSSYNEQFF TGTGCCAGCTCAGGGAGCTCCTACAATGAGCAGTTCTTC
TRBD1 TRBJ1-1 TRBV6-6 NA CASRPPGEGANTEAFF TGTGCCAGCAGACCCCCAGGGGAGGGGGCCAACACTGAAGCTTTCTTT
TRBD1 TRBJ1-1 TRBV5-1 once CASSLTDAGGYTEAFF TGCGCTAGCAGCTTAACGGACGCAGGGGGCTACACTGAAGCTTTCTTT
NA TRBJ1-1 TRBV7-2 NA CASSPPVVGVTEAFF TGTGCCAGCAGCCCCCCCGTGGTGGGGGTCACTGAAGCTTTCTTT
NA TRBJ1-6 TRBV12-5 NA CASGWADGHNSPLHF TGTGCTAGTGGTTGGGCAGACGGCCATAATTCACCCCTCCACTTT
TRBD1 TRBJ1-1 TRBV11-1 NA CASSPGQGWTEAFF TGTGCCAGCAGTCCCGGACAGGGTTGGACTGAAGCTTTCTTT
NA TRBJ1-5 TRBV30 NA CAWTEGRGFNQPQHF TGTGCCTGGACCGAGGGAAGGGGCTTCAATCAGCCCCAGCATTTT
TRBD1 TRBJ1-5 TRBV19 NA CASSIVGARGQGSNQPQHF TGTGCCAGTAGTATAGTAGGGGCCCGAGGACAGGGGTCCAATCAGCCCCAGCATTTT
NA TRBJ1-6 TRBV6-6 NA CASSYSPGDNSPLHF TGTGCCAGCAGTTACTCGCCTGGGGATAATTCACCCCTCCACTTT
TRBD1 TRBJ1-4 TRBV5-5 NA CASSFGDRGNEKLFF TGTGCCAGCAGCTTCGGAGACAGGGGTAATGAAAAACTGTTTTTT
TRBD2 TRBJ2-1 TRBV18 NA CASSPTLAGSRNEQFF TGTGCCAGCTCACCAACGTTAGCGGGGTCGAGGAATGAGCAGTTCTTC
NA TRBJ1-2 TRBV6-5 few CASHWGGYTF TGTGCCAGTCATTGGGGCGGGTACACCTTC
NA TRBJ2-5 TRBV5-1 NA CASSSERETQYF TGCGCCAGCAGCTCCGAACGGGAGACCCAGTACTTC
TRBD2 TRBJ2-5 TRBV6-5 NA CASSSSGRGETQYF TGTGCCAGCAGTTCTAGCGGGAGGGGAGAGACCCAGTACTTC
NA TRBJ2-5 TRBV10-1 once CASSVTTAQETQYF TGCGCCAGCAGTGTTACGACCGCACAAGAGACCCAGTACTTC
NA TRBJ2-5 TRBV10-1 NA CASSEFQGGRETQYF TGCGCCAGCAGTGAGTTTCAGGGAGGAAGGGAGACCCAGTACTTC
NA TRBJ2-7 TRBV5-4 NA CASSSPQGTYEQYF TGTGCCAGCAGCTCCCCCCAGGGTACATACGAGCAGTACTTC
NA TRBJ1-1 TRBV27 NA CASRDRGNTEAFF TGTGCCAGCCGGGACCGGGGGAACACTGAAGCTTTCTTT